A single sample is the source of the 10 T cell receptor beta chains below, sequenced in a study of blood T cell repertoires in COVID-19. Clones were sequenced by immunoSEQ multiplex PCR, and TCRdb holds only the in-frame ones, with some missing. The sample lists roughly 150,000 clones, around nine tenths occurring once. The specimen sequenced was peripheral blood. The receptors were sampled from a woman aged 70 to 79 with COVID-19, enrolled during active disease.

The chain links TRBV4-1 to TRBJ1-6, with D unclear. The CDR3 totals 15 residues. V was clipped by 9 bases and J by 0 bases, with 12 bases between them. Germline lookup yields CDR1 MGHRA and CDR2 YSYEKL. The chain's CDR3 is CASSLAGSYNSPLHF. The CDR3 DNA sequence: TGCGCCAGTTCCTTAGCGGGCTCCTATAATTCACCCCTCCACTTT.

V is TRBV5-1 and J is TRBJ2-7; D gene uncertain. The CDR3 covers 11 residues. Per the germline V gene, CDR1 is SGHRS and CDR2 is YFSETQ. V shed 4 bases and J shed 6 bases, with 8 bases lying between them. This chain's CDR3 is CASSPPLEQYF. The DNA for the CDR3 is TGCGCCAGCAGCCCCCCCCTCGAGCAGTACTTC.

The chain recombines TRBV7-2 with TRBJ1-1; maybe TRBD1 (6 bases). Looked up from germline, CDR1 is SGHTA and CDR2 is FQGNSA. V was cut by 1 base and J by 4 bases, with 10 bases left in between. CDR3 length: 14 amino acids. The CDR3: CASSLEKQGTEAFF. DNA for the CDR3: TGTGCCAGCAGCTTAGAGAAACAGGGCACTGAAGCTTTCTTT.

This clone was picked up one time. The rearrangement joins TRBV6-1 to TRBJ2-6; maybe TRBD1 (6 bases). This CDR3 is 17 amino acids long. Trimming pared 2 bases from V and 1 base from J, leaving 12 bases between. Germline CDR1 MNHNS, CDR2 SASEGT. The CDR3 is CASSESVTGSGANVLTF. DNA of the CDR3: TGTGCCAGCAGTGAATCGGTGACAGGTTCTGGGGCCAACGTCCTGACTTTC.

This rearrangement joins TRBV19 to TRBJ1-5, with D possibly TRBD1 on 6 matching bases. The ends were cut back, 7 bases at V and 2 bases at J, with 12 bases in the middle. Germline lookup yields CDR1 LNHDA and CDR2 SQIVND (reference sequence). There are 14 residues in the CDR3. CDR3 protein: CASTPAGGNQPQHF. In nucleotides, the CDR3 is TGTGCCAGTACCCCCGCAGGGGGCAATCAGCCCCAGCATTTT.

V usage is TRBV7-2 and J usage is TRBJ1-5, with D perhaps matching TRBD1 (5 bases). The CDR3 is 16 residues long. The germline V gene has CDR1 SGHTA and CDR2 FQGNSA. Trimming took 1 base from V and 1 from J, leaving 11 bases between them. This chain's CDR3 is CASSLGQGGSNQPQHF. The CDR3 DNA reads TGTGCCAGCAGCTTAGGGCAGGGAGGGAGCAATCAGCCCCAGCATTTT.

The chain carries TRBV28 and TRBJ1-6; 9 bases line up with TRBD1. The length of the CDR3 is 14 residues. Germline lookup yields CDR1 MDHEN and CDR2 SYDVKM. The V gene end was trimmed by 8 bases and the J gene end by 10 bases; junction bases not matched to a gene: 9. Here the CDR3 reads CASPSGTGYSPLHF. CDR3 in DNA: TGTGCCAGCCCCTCCGGGACAGGGTACTCACCCCTCCACTTT.

The rearrangement uses TRBV30 and TRBJ2-7, with 8 bases lining up with TRBD2. This CDR3 has 13 residues. Germline CDR1 is GTSNPN and CDR2 is SVGIG (reference sequence). Trimming cost V 7 bases and J 6 bases; bases outside gene matches: 11. In nucleotides, the CDR3 is TGTGCCTCCCCGGGACTAGTATTTGGCGAGCAGTACTTC. As protein: CASPGLVFGEQYF.

The chain joins TRBV7-8 to TRBJ2-3; perhaps TRBD2 as D (6 bases). Germline CDR1 is SGHVS and CDR2 is FQNEAQ. V was clipped by 3 bases and J by 0 bases, with 7 bases between them. The CDR3 consists of 14 residues. The CDR3 bases are TGTGCCAGCAGCTTGACTAGAAGCACAGATACGCAGTATTTT. Translating gives CASSLTRSTDTQYF.

V and J are TRBV10-2 and TRBJ1-5; 10 bases map to TRBD1. The length of the CDR3 is 15 residues. Trimming removed 6 bases from V and 7 bases from J; junction bases left unmatched: 9. The V gene's germline CDR1 is WSHSY and CDR2 SAAADI. The CDR3 DNA reads as TGCGCCAGCAGAAGCGGGACAGGGGTAGACCAGCCCCAGCATTTT. Protein product: CASRSGTGVDQPQHF.